Sequencing of this T cell receptor beta chain was carried out in a study of tissue T cells after allogeneic stem cell transplantation. Described time point: mouse harvest day 7 after allogeneic transplant. Each mouse received 10^7 T-cell-depleted marrow cells plus 10^6 splenic CD5+ T cells by tail vein. Only one count was recorded for this clone. Mouse gene names and germline throughout. The data were produced by immunoSEQ multiplex PCR, yet TCRdb's version contains in-frame clones alone and is incomplete. The sample lists 6,000 or so clones; about 48% were seen once. The TCR was taken from a female BALB/c mouse given C57BL/6 T cells with graft-versus-host disease after an allogeneic hematopoietic cell transplant. Sequencing input: gut tissue.

Partial CDR3 DNA: TGTGCCAGCTCTGGGGGGCGCGGTAATTCGCCCCTCTAC. Protein product: CASSGGRGNSPLY. The complete CDR3 sequence is CASSGGRGNSPLYF. The gene calls are TRBV12-1 and TRBJ1-6; possibly TRBD1 for D (6 bases). The CDR3 end lies 1 residue beyond the end of the read and is filled in from the germline J gene. TRBJ1-6 is classed as an ORF, of uncertain function. This CDR3 region has 14 residues. V shed 3 bases and J shed 6 bases, with 11 bases lying between them. CDR1 SGHSN and CDR2 HYEKVE come from the germline V gene.